Listed below are T cell receptor beta chains from one sample, sequenced in a study of Graves' ophthalmopathy and Graves' hyperthyroidism. TCRdb re-derived calls from the multiplex PCR reads in MiXCR, one entry per CDR3 protein. The sample yields 660,000 or so distinct CDR3 sequences, about two fifths seen once. Sequenced material: peripheral blood. All receptors come from an adult man with Graves' ophthalmopathy. The CDR3 runs from the conserved cysteine through the conserved F or W. The D gene is left open where the match is weak. Rows may omit the clone size; those that give it use once, few, many or a size class.

>TRBV19|TRBJ1-2|many|TRBD1
TGTGCCAGTAGTACCGCCCACAGGGGCACGGATAATGGCTACACCTTC
CASSTAHRGTDNGYTF
>TRBV12-3/TRBV12-4|TRBJ1-5|many|NA
TGTGCCAGCAGTCCAGAGGGGTTGGATCAGCCCCAGCATTTT
CASSPEGLDQPQHF
>TRBV7-3|TRBJ2-7|NA|TRBD1
TGTGCCAGCAGCTCGGGGACAGGGGAATCCTACGAGCAGTACTTC
CASSSGTGESYEQYF
>TRBV2|TRBJ2-7|NA|NA
TGCGCCAGCAGCCCGGGACTCCAAAAATTCGCCTACGAGCAGTACTTC
CASSPGLQKFAYEQYF
>TRBV20-1|TRBJ1-6|NA|NA
TGCAGTGTTAATGACAGCCCTAATTCACCCCTCCACTTT
CSVNDSPNSPLHF
>TRBV2|TRBJ2-7|NA|TRBD2
TGTGCTAGAGGACTAGCGGGAGGCGAGCAGTACTTC
CARGLAGGEQYF
>TRBV5-4|TRBJ2-3|NA|NA
TGTGCCAGCAGCCCTCCCACAGATACGCAGTATTTT
CASSPPTDTQYF
>TRBV7-2|TRBJ1-2|many|TRBD1
TGTGCCAGCAGCCGGGACAGCTATGGCTACACCTTC
CASSRDSYGYTF
>TRBV12-3/TRBV12-4|TRBJ1-1|NA|NA
TGTGCCAGCAGCCGATACGGGACACCGAACACTGAAGCTTTCTTT
CASSRYGTPNTEAFF
>TRBV24-1|TRBJ2-5|NA|NA
TGTGCCACCCACCACAAACCCAGGGACTTGACCGAGACCCAGTACTTC
CATHHKPRDLTETQYF
>TRBV27|TRBJ2-7|few|TRBD1
TGTGCCAGCAGTCCCGGGACAGGGCGCGAGCAGTACTTC
CASSPGTGREQYF
>TRBV2|TRBJ1-5|many|NA
TGTGCCAGCGGCACACATCCGAATCAGCCCCAGCATTTT
CASGTHPNQPQHF
>TRBV10-3|TRBJ2-7|many|NA
TGTGCCAGCACCCCCGCCAACCCAATTACCTACGAGCAGTACTTC
CASTPANPITYEQYF
>TRBV10-3|TRBJ1-5|many|NA
TGTGCCATCAAGTCAGGGGTGAGCAATCAGCCCCAGCATTTT
CAIKSGVSNQPQHF
>TRBV7-9|TRBJ1-4|NA|TRBD1
TGTGCCAGCAGCTACCGGACCGGGACAGGGTATGAAAAACTGTTTTTT
CASSYRTGTGYEKLFF
>TRBV15|TRBJ2-5|NA|TRBD1
TGTGCCACCAGCAGCTTTAGTGGACAGGGCGGGGAGACCCAGTACTTC
CATSSFSGQGGETQYF
>TRBV12-3/TRBV12-4|TRBJ1-3|many|NA
TGTGCCCTCTTTGTCAGCTCTGGAAACACCATATATTTT
CALFVSSGNTIYF
>TRBV19|TRBJ2-7|NA|NA
TGTGCCAGTAGGGCGGGACAGAGCTCCTACGAGCAGTACTTC
CASRAGQSSYEQYF
>TRBV4-2|TRBJ1-2|many|NA
TGTGCCAGCAGCCAGGGGATAGGCAACTATGGCTACACCTTC
CASSQGIGNYGYTF
>TRBV10-3|TRBJ2-7|NA|NA
TGTGCCATCAGTGTGTTAGGCGCCCTTTCCTCCTACGAGCAGTACTTC
CAISVLGALSSYEQYF
>TRBV19|TRBJ1-1|NA|TRBD1
TGTGCCAGTAGTACTCGCCGGGACAGGGCTGGAAACACTGAAGCTTTCTTT
CASSTRRDRAGNTEAFF
>TRBV4-3|TRBJ2-7|few|NA
TGCGCCAGCAGCTCTGCCGGGACCGGAATAAACGAGCAGTACTTC
CASSSAGTGINEQYF
>TRBV5-1|TRBJ2-7|many|NA
TGCGCCAGCAGCTTGACGTACTCTTCCTACGAGCAGTACTTC
CASSLTYSSYEQYF
>TRBV19|TRBJ1-2|many|TRBD1
TGTGCCAGTAGTATTCTGGGACAGGGGCACTATGGCTACACCTTC
CASSILGQGHYGYTF
>TRBV2|TRBJ1-4|many|NA
TGTGCCAGCAGTGAGGAGGGAAATGAAAAACTGTTTTTT
CASSEEGNEKLFF
>TRBV19|TRBJ2-7|few|NA
TGTGCCAGTAGTCAAATGGTCAGCTCCTACGAGCAGTACTTC
CASSQMVSSYEQYF
>TRBV7-9|TRBJ2-3|NA|NA
TGTGCCAGCAGCTTAGACGGGGGTCCCAGGACAGATACGCAGTATTTT
CASSLDGGPRTDTQYF
>TRBV19|TRBJ1-1|few|NA
TGTGCCAGTAGTATACAGACCCGGCAAAAGAACACTGAAGCTTTCTTT
CASSIQTRQKNTEAFF
>TRBV11-2|TRBJ1-1|NA|NA
TGTGCCAGCAGCCAAGATGGTGTAGGAGCTTTCTTT
CASSQDGVGAFF
>TRBV2|TRBJ2-7|NA|NA
TGTGCCAGCATTGGGGGCCAGGAGGCTAGCGGAAAGGGGTACGAGCAGTACTTC
CASIGGQEASGKGYEQYF
>TRBV9|TRBJ2-5|NA|TRBD1
TGTGCCAGCAGCGTAGATGGACAGGGGGAGACCCAGTACTTC
CASSVDGQGETQYF
>TRBV12-3/TRBV12-4|TRBJ2-5|NA|TRBD1
TGTGCCAGCTCGGCGGGTGGGACAGGGATCGAGACCCAGTACTTC
CASSAGGTGIETQYF
>TRBV7-9|TRBJ1-5|NA|NA
TGTGCCAGCACCTACAGGGATCAAGAGACCCAGCATTTT
CASTYRDQETQHF
>TRBV5-1|TRBJ1-6|few|NA
TGCGCCAGCAGCTTGGAGACCGAACAGGGATTCGGTTCACCCCTCCACTTT
CASSLETEQGFGSPLHF
>TRBV29-1|TRBJ1-1|NA|NA
TGCAGCGTTGGGGCGAGCGGGAACACTGAAGCTTTCTTT
CSVGASGNTEAFF
>TRBV6-5|TRBJ2-7|many|NA
TGTGCCAGCAGTTACTCCGGGGGTCACGAGCAGTACTTC
CASSYSGGHEQYF
>TRBV6-1|TRBJ1-2|NA|TRBD1
TGTGCCAGCAGTGCAATCGGGACAGGAAACCTCGGCTACACCTTC
CASSAIGTGNLGYTF
>TRBV5-1|TRBJ2-7|NA|TRBD1
TGCGCCAGCAGCATCGACAGGGGAACAGATACGCAGTACTTC
CASSIDRGTDTQYF